This TCR beta chain originates from a study of blood T cell repertoires in COVID-19. Germline V gives CDR1 GTSNPN, CDR2 SVGIG (reference sequence). The junction had 16 bases not matched to a gene; V was cut back by 4 bases and J by 6 bases. This CDR3 region has 16 residues. The protocol was immunoSEQ multiplex PCR, while the TCRdb copy is restricted to in-frame clones and leaves out a portion. The table lists over 150,000 clones, around 87% of them singletons. The specimen sequenced was peripheral blood. The clonotype comes from a man aged 55 to 70 with COVID-19, enrolled during active disease. V is TRBV30 and J is TRBJ1-1; TRBD1 matches 8 bases. This CDR3 reads CAWTKSADRGFAEAFF. In DNA form, the CDR3 reads TGTGCCTGGACGAAATCTGCTGACAGGGGCTTCGCTGAAGCTTTCTTT. Complete variable domain (other parts from reference TRBV30 and TRBJ1-1): SQTIHQWPATLVQPVGSPLSLECTVEGTSNPNLYWYRQAAGRGLQLLFYSVGIGQISSEVPQNLSASRPQDRQFILSSKKLLLSDSGFYLCAWTKSADRGFAEAFFGQGTRLTVV.